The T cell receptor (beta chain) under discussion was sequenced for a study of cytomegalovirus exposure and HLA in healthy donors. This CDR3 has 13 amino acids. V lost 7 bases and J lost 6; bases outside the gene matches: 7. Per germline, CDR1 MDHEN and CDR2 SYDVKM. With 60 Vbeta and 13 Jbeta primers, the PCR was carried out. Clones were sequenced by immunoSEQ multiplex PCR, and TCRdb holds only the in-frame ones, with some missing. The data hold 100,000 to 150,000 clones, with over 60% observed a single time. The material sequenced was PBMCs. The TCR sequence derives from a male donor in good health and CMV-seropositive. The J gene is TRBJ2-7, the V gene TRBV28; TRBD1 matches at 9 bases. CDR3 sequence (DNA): TGTGCCAGCATTCCGGGACAGGGTTCCGAGCAGTACTTC. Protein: CASIPGQGSEQYF. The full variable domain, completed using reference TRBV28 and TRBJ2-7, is DVKVTQSSRYLVKRTGEKVFLECVQDMDHENMFWYRQDPGLGLRLIYFSYDVKMKEKGDIPEGYSVSREKKERFSLILESASTNQTSMYLCASIPGQGSEQYFGPGTRLTVT.